The 3 T cell receptor beta chains below were found in one sample sequenced in a study of CD8+ T cells in alopecia areata. Reverse transcribed after extraction, RNA yielded cDNA as the sequencing template. Here immunoSEQ multiplex PCR was the method, and the copy in TCRdb shows in-frame clones only, minus some. The sample holds some 180,000 clones, roughly 65% seen once. The sequenced sample was CD4+ T cells sorted from blood, obtained at week 0. These TCRs come from a human donor with alopecia areata.

V and J are TRBV30 and TRBJ2-7, with D unclear. Germline CDR1 reads GTSNPN; CDR2 reads SVGIG (reference sequence). Trimming shortened V by 4 bases and J by 1 base, and 11 bases separated the two germline ends. This CDR3 spans 13 amino acids. The CDR3 reads CAWTPPASYEQYF. The CDR3 region has the DNA TGTGCCTGGACTCCTCCAGCTTCCTACGAGCAGTACTTC.

V is TRBV19 and J is TRBJ2-3, with a tentative D call TRBD1 (5 bases). Trimming stripped 7 bases from V and 1 base from J, with 9 bases between. This CDR3 is built from 13 residues. Germline values: CDR1 LNHDA, CDR2 SQIVND (reference sequence). The CDR3 DNA sequence: TGTGCCAGTATCTTAGGGGGCACAGATACGCAGTATTTT. Translated, it gives CASILGGTDTQYF.

This clone has ten or more counts. The J gene is TRBJ1-2, the V gene TRBV30, with TRBD1 matching over 8 bases. The CDR3 length is 11 residues. The J segment lost 8 bases and the V segment lost 5 bases, leaving 4 bases of the junction unmatched. CDR1 is GTSNPN, CDR2 SVGIG, per germline (reference sequence). This CDR3 reads CAWGSGGGYTF. In nucleotides, the CDR3 is TGTGCCTGGGGATCAGGGGGCGGCTACACCTTC. Based on the CDR3 plus reference TRBV30 and TRBJ1-2, the full variable domain is SQTIHQWPATLVQPVGSPLSLECTVEGTSNPNLYWYRQAAGRGLQLLFYSVGIGQISSEVPQNLSASRPQDRQFILSSKKLLLSDSGFYLCAWGSGGGYTFGSGTRLTVV.